This T cell receptor (beta chain) derives from a study of blood T cell repertoires in COVID-19. Study overall: Acute-phase and convalescent COVID-19 samples originated in the United States, Italy and Spain.

This clone has more than one count but fewer than ten. This CDR3 has 15 residues. CDR1 and CDR2 from the germline V gene are SNHLY and FYNNEI. Trimming left V 1 base short and J 2 bases short, with 11 bases between. Some clones are missing from TCRdb's copy, which holds only in-frame ones; the method was immunoSEQ multiplex PCR. The repertoire holds 200,000 to 300,000 clones, with approximately 86% as singletons. The V and J genes are TRBV2 and TRBJ1-2; tentatively, D is TRBD1 (5 bases). The origin of this receptor is a human donor in a cohort sampled during active COVID-19. The material sequenced was peripheral blood. The CDR3 region is CASSEVGRVNYGYTF. The CDR3 coding sequence is TGTGCCAGCAGTGAAGTCGGCAGGGTGAACTATGGCTACACCTTC.